This is a list of T cell receptor beta chains from one sample in a study of shared clonotypes between healthy human individuals. Generated by immunoSEQ multiplex PCR, the TCRdb table keeps only in-frame clones and is missing some. The sample holds hundreds of thousands of clones, over 95% seen once. The material sequenced was naive CD8+ T cells sorted from blood. These TCRs come from a woman under 40 in good health. The CDR3 runs from the conserved cysteine through the conserved F or W. D genes are given only for firm matches. Some rows mark clone size as missing; the rest say once, few, many or name a class of expanded clone.

D gene,clone size,V gene,J gene,CDR3 protein,CDR3 DNA
NA,NA,TRBV28,TRBJ1-1,CASSSQGYTEAFF,TGTGCCAGCAGTAGCCAGGGTTACACTGAAGCTTTCTTT
NA,NA,TRBV11-1,TRBJ2-1,CASSWVGDPSYNEQFF,TGTGCCAGCAGCTGGGTGGGGGACCCCTCCTACAATGAGCAGTTCTTC
NA,once,TRBV19,TRBJ2-1,CASSNPRQAEYYNEQFF,TGTGCCAGTAGTAACCCTCGACAGGCCGAATACTACAATGAGCAGTTCTTC
NA,NA,TRBV6-5,TRBJ2-7,CASSFGGEAYEQYF,TGTGCCAGCAGTTTCGGAGGGGAGGCCTACGAGCAGTACTTC
NA,NA,TRBV25-1,TRBJ2-7,CASSHGGHYEQYF,TGTGCCAGCAGCCACGGCGGTCACTACGAGCAGTACTTC
TRBD1,NA,TRBV5-1,TRBJ2-1,CASTPTGPSNEQFF,TGCGCCAGCACACCGACAGGGCCGTCTAATGAGCAGTTCTTC
NA,NA,TRBV10-3,TRBJ1-1,CAISEAGRTFF,TGTGCCATCAGTGAGGCAGGGCGAACTTTCTTT
NA,once,TRBV11-3,TRBJ2-1,CASSRTPGNEQFF,TGTGCCAGCAGCCGGACCCCTGGAAATGAGCAGTTCTTC
NA,NA,TRBV5-4,TRBJ2-7,CASSLVGYEGQYF,TGTGCCAGCAGCTTAGTCGGGTACGAGGGGCAGTACTTC
TRBD1,NA,TRBV28,TRBJ1-5,CASIDDRVVVSNQPQHF,TGTGCCAGCATCGATGACAGGGTCGTAGTGTCGAATCAGCCCCAGCATTTT
NA,NA,TRBV4-1,TRBJ1-4,CASSSGTSNEKLFF,TGCGCCAGCAGCTCCGGGACCTCTAATGAAAAACTGTTTTTT
NA,NA,TRBV7-9,TRBJ2-7,CASSLGKGVGESYEQYF,TGTGCCAGCAGCTTAGGAAAGGGGGTAGGGGAGTCCTACGAGCAGTACTTC
TRBD2,NA,TRBV7-9,TRBJ2-3,CASSLGTGGIEDTQYF,TGTGCCAGCAGCTTAGGAACGGGAGGGATAGAAGATACGCAGTATTTT
TRBD2,NA,TRBV10-1,TRBJ2-5,CASSRSPSGGETQYF,TGCGCCAGCAGTAGGTCGCCTAGCGGGGGGGAGACCCAGTACTTC